This TCR beta chain was sequenced for a study of PD-L1 blockade in urothelial cancer. Study-level information: About nine tenths of the roughly 29 patients comprised males who had bladder-origin urothelial cancer. At 3 weeks (second dose) and 6 weeks after starting treatment, blood was analyzed.

The germline V and J ends were trimmed by 6 bases and 3 bases, with 14 bases remaining between them. The CDR3 is made up of 14 amino acids. From germline, CDR1 is SNHLY and CDR2 FYNNEI. Time point described: pretreatment peripheral blood. This table comes from immunoSEQ multiplex PCR, and its TCRdb copy is limited to in-frame clones, with some not included. The data show around 70,000 clones, 84% seen once. Sequencing used PBMCs, obtained around atezolizumab (anti-PD-L1) treatment. The receptor was derived from a woman in her 70s with urothelial cancer. The chain employs TRBV2 and TRBJ1-2, with D perhaps matching TRBD1 (5 bases). The CDR3 spells CASSLRGGDYGYTF. DNA for the CDR3: TGTGCCAGCAGCTTAAGGGGAGGCGACTATGGCTACACCTTC.